Below, 14 T cell receptor beta chains from the same sample are listed, as sequenced in a study of T cell responses to AZD1222 COVID-19 vaccine. Data came from immunoSEQ multiplex PCR; TCRdb stores just in-frame clones and leaves some out. The sample shows some 140,000 clones, roughly 90% of them seen only once. The material sequenced was peripheral blood, taken on day 0 of AZD1222 vaccination. The source is an adult in good health.

The chain has TRBV6-5 and TRBJ1-1, with TRBD1 as a possible D gene (5 bases). The germline gives CDR1 MNHEY, CDR2 SVGAGI. Trimming took 4 bases from V and 0 from J, leaving 12 bases between them. The CDR3 sequence is 15 residues long. The CDR3: CASSSLGVVNTEAFF. Here the CDR3 DNA reads TGTGCCAGCAGTTCCCTGGGGGTAGTGAACACTGAAGCTTTCTTT.

The rearrangement joins TRBV7-6 to TRBJ1-3; 9 positions agree with TRBD1. CDR3 length equals 16 residues. Germline values: CDR1 SGHVS, CDR2 FNYEAQ. V shed 5 bases and J 7 bases; nucleotides not matched to a gene: 12. The CDR3 loop reads CASSPTGQGSMNTIYF. DNA for the CDR3: TGTGCCAGCAGCCCCACGGGACAGGGAAGTATGAACACCATATATTTT.

This chain links TRBV2 with TRBJ2-3; TRBD2 matches at 12 bases. Trimming at V came to 8 bases and at J to 4 bases, leaving 10 bases not matched to a gene. The CDR3 covers 16 residues. Germline V gene lookup returns CDR1 SNHLY and CDR2 FYNNEI. The DNA for the CDR3 is TGTGCCAGCGGGGATCTAGCGGGAGGGAGGGCAGATACGCAGTATTTT. It yields the protein CASGDLAGGRADTQYF.

The chain recombines TRBV2 with TRBJ1-1; the match to TRBD1 covers 7 bases. The CDR3 is made up of 14 amino acids. V trimming: 6 bases; J trimming: 2 bases; junction bases outside the gene matches: 6. Germline loops: CDR1 SNHLY, CDR2 FYNNEI. The CDR3 spells CASRGTAQNTEAFF. CDR3 bases: TGTGCCAGCAGAGGGACAGCTCAAAACACTGAAGCTTTCTTT.

V usage is TRBV27 and J usage is TRBJ2-7, with 9 bases aligning to TRBD1. Germline V gives CDR1 MNHEY, CDR2 SMNVEV (reference sequence). The CDR3 contains 17 residues. V shed 2 bases and J 6 bases; nucleotides not matched to a gene: 14. For the CDR3, the DNA is TGTGCCAGCAGTTTACTTCCCTCGGACAGGGGAATTCGCGAGCAGTACTTC. Its protein is CASSLLPSDRGIREQYF.

V and J are TRBV7-2 and TRBJ1-1; D remains ambiguous. CDR3 size: 13 residues. The V end was cut by 2 bases, the J end by 12 bases, with 16 bases between. CDR1 is SGHTA, CDR2 FQGNSA, per germline. The CDR3 bases are TGTGCCAGCAGCTTATCTGGCTCGGGAGAAACTTTCTTT. Translation: CASSLSGSGETFF.

This rearrangement joins TRBV27 to TRBJ2-5; TRBD2 matches at 7 bases. The ends lost 6 bases at V and 7 bases at J; junction bases unmatched: 11. Germline V gene lookup returns CDR1 MNHEY and CDR2 SMNVEV (reference sequence). The CDR3 runs to 14 residues. The CDR3 reads CASSRRVGEGTQYF. The DNA for the CDR3 is TGTGCCAGCAGCCGCAGGGTTGGGGAGGGGACCCAGTACTTC.

The V call is TRBV29-1, the J call TRBJ1-1; 9 bases fit TRBD1. The J segment lost 4 bases and the V segment lost 4 bases, leaving 13 bases of the junction unmatched. CDR3 length: 16 residues. Germline V gene sequence: CDR1 SQVTM, CDR2 ANQGSEA. The CDR3 nucleotides are TGCAGCGTTGCGCATCGATCGGGACAGGGAACCACTGAAGCTTTCTTT. Protein sequence: CSVAHRSGQGTTEAFF.

The rearrangement uses TRBV2 and TRBJ2-5; D might be TRBD1 (6 bases). CDR3 length: 14 residues. The germline V gene encodes CDR1 SNHLY and CDR2 FYNNEI. Trimming shortened V by 5 bases and J by 2 bases, and 12 bases separated the two germline ends. CDR3 loop: CASSWIGQQETQYF. CDR3 nucleotides: TGTGCCAGCAGTTGGATCGGACAGCAAGAGACCCAGTACTTC.

The chain links TRBV28 to TRBJ1-3; TRBD1 might be the D (5 bases). Per germline, CDR1 MDHEN and CDR2 SYDVKM. This CDR3 spans 19 amino acids. With 5 bases removed from V and 3 bases from J, the gap between germline ends came to 26 bases. The DNA of the CDR3 is TGTGCCAGCAGTCCGTGGTGGATGGAGGAGGGGAGGTATGGAAACACCATATATTTT. This codes for CASSPWWMEEGRYGNTIYF.

The V call is TRBV2, the J call TRBJ2-2, with D possibly being TRBD1 (8 bases). Germline CDR1 reads SNHLY; CDR2 reads FYNNEI. V shed 6 bases and J shed 4 bases, with 27 bases lying between them. The CDR3 covers 19 residues. In DNA form, the CDR3 reads TGTGCCAGCAGCCCCCTAGCCTCCGGACAGGGCGGGAGCACCGGGGAGCTGTTTTTT. Amino acid sequence: CASSPLASGQGGSTGELFF.

This chain links TRBV9 with TRBJ1-1; 11 bases match TRBD1. The germline V gene has CDR1 SGDLS and CDR2 YYNGEE. The CDR3 is 15 amino acids. After removal of 3 bases from V and 1 base from J, the junction contained 2 bases not matched to a gene. The DNA of the CDR3 is TGTGCCAGCAGCGCCGGGACAGGGGGGAACACTGAAGCTTTCTTT. Translation gives CASSAGTGGNTEAFF. Based on the CDR3 plus reference TRBV9 and TRBJ1-1, the full variable domain is DSGVTQTPKHLITATGQRVTLRCSPRSGDLSVYWYQQSLDQGLQFLIQYYNGEERAKGNILERFSAQQFPDLHSELNLSSLELGDSALYFCASSAGTGGNTEAFFGQGTRLTVV.

This clone was counted a single time. The J gene is TRBJ2-7, the V gene TRBV5-1; 8 bases fit TRBD2. The CDR3 runs to 14 residues. CDR1 and CDR2 from the germline V gene are SGHRS and YFSETQ. V lost 2 bases, J lost 2 bases, and 3 bases stayed unmatched. The CDR3 here is CASSLAGAAYEQYF. DNA of the CDR3: TGCGCCAGCAGCTTAGCGGGAGCGGCCTACGAGCAGTACTTC.

The chain has TRBV6-1 and TRBJ2-4; 12 bases align to TRBD2. The V gene end was trimmed by 1 base and the J gene end by 4 bases; junction bases not matched to a gene: 2. From germline, CDR1 is MNHNS and CDR2 SASEGT. This CDR3 spans 16 amino acids. In DNA, the CDR3 is TGTGCCAGCAGTGAAGGGACTAGCGGGGAGAAAAACATTCAGTACTTC. As protein: CASSEGTSGEKNIQYF.